The 4 T cell receptor beta chains presented below share a single source sample, sequenced in a study of blood T cell repertoires in COVID-19. Assay used: immunoSEQ multiplex PCR; TCRdb lists only in-frame clones, some missing. The data hold 200,000 to 250,000 clones, with 84% observed a single time. Sequencing input: peripheral blood. The receptors were sampled from a woman aged 50 to 60 with active or convalescent COVID-19.

This chain joins TRBV28 and TRBJ2-7, with 7 positions matching TRBD2. V was clipped by 5 bases and J by 1 base; unmatched bases: 8. The CDR3 loop spans 15 amino acids. The germline V gene encodes CDR1 MDHEN and CDR2 SYDVKM. The CDR3 is CASSPGTTSSYEQYF. The CDR3 DNA reads as TGTGCCAGCAGTCCTGGGACTACCTCGTCCTACGAGCAGTACTTC.

The CDR3: CASRPTVNEQFF. Written as DNA, the CDR3 is TGTGCCAGCAGACCAACAGTCAATGAGCAGTTCTTC. The rearrangement links TRBV12-3 or TRBV12-4 to TRBJ2-1; D unresolved. The CDR3 totals 12 residues. Trimming removed 6 bases at V and 6 bases at J, with 9 bases between.

This clone was found once. CDR3 amino acids: CASRPDRDYTEAFF. The CDR3 DNA reads as TGTGCCAGCAGACCAGACAGGGATTACACTGAAGCTTTCTTT. The J gene is TRBJ1-1, the V gene TRBV28, with TRBD1 matching over 7 bases. V shed 6 bases, J shed 3 bases, and the junction held 7 bases outside the gene matches. The CDR3 totals 14 residues. From germline, CDR1 is MDHEN and CDR2 SYDVKM.

The chain recombines TRBV5-6 with TRBJ2-7; 7 bases map to TRBD2. Germline V gene sequence: CDR1 SGHDT, CDR2 YYEEEE. CDR3 length: 16 residues. V was clipped by 4 bases and J by 0 bases; unmatched bases: 10. The CDR3 DNA reads TGTGCCAGCAGCCCGCGGGGGAGCGCCTCCTCCTACGAGCAGTACTTC. Its protein product is CASSPRGSASSYEQYF.